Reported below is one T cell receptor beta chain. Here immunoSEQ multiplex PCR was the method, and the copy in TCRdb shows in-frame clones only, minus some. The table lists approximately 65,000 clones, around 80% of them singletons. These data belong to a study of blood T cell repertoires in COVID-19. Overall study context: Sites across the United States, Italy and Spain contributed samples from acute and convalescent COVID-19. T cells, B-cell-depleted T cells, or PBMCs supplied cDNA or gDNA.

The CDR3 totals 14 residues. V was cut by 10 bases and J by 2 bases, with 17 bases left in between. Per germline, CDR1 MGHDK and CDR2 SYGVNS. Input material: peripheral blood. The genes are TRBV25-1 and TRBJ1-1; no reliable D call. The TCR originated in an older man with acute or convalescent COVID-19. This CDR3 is CATIAPGGNTEAFF. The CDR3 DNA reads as TGTGCCACTATTGCCCCCGGCGGAAACACTGAAGCTTTCTTT.